This T cell receptor (beta chain) is from a study of CD8 T cells in ankylosing spondylitis. Whole-study findings and limits: A CD8+ phenotype characterized the disease-linked clones, which were relatively rare in peripheral blood. Seemingly characteristic of ankylosing spondylitis blood was a TCR beta motif consisting of under 10 highly homologous variants. Significant enrichment of disease-linked clones was reported in matched ankylosing spondylitis synovial fluid.

Quantitative 5'-RACE with molecular barcodes was used to make the TCR beta libraries. TCRdb itself ran the 5' RACE reads through MiXCR, one entry per CDR3 protein. The data show a few hundred thousand distinct CDR3 sequences, around 20% seen once. This clonotype was counted between two and nine times. Its target is unknown. V gave up 6 bases and J gave up 6 bases; unmatched junction bases: 11. The CDR3 totals 14 residues. The sequenced material came from blood, either unsorted or a sorted T cell fraction (not recorded which). This clonotype was sampled from a male donor with ankylosing spondylitis or in good health (not recorded which). The rearrangement links TRBV12-3 or TRBV12-4 to TRBJ2-7; 7 positions match TRBD2. CDR3 DNA sequence: TGTGCCAGCAGCGCTGCTCCGGGGGGAACCGAGCAGTACGTC. This sequence encodes CASSAAPGGTEQYV.